This T cell receptor (beta chain) was identified during a study of T-cell reconstitution after alpha-beta-depleted transplantation in children. Overall study results and limits: Several hundred expanded graft clones reportedly were the source of alpha-beta T cells about two months after transplant. T-cell counts and diversity were attributed mostly to newly produced T cells one year after transplant.

Using unique molecular identifiers, the investigators prepared the TCRbeta library. TCRdb independently ran MiXCR on the PCR reads; one entry per CDR3 protein. Seen here are around 300,000 distinct CDR3 sequences, more than 20% observed once, and the top ten hold approximately 11%. On this clonotype: The antigen is not known. The germline gene is not matched at one end of the junction; a read error may be the cause.

The germline V gene has CDR1 DFQATT and CDR2 SNEGSKA (reference sequence). The CDR3 has 16 residues. This TCR came from a male patient between 10 and 17 years old who had a stem cell transplant for acute lymphoblastic leukemia, so the T cells may come from the graft donor. Sequencing used PBMCs, mostly from graft donor cells, obtained 180 days after TCRalphabeta/CD19-depleted stem cell transplant. J is TRBJ2-7 and V is TRBV20-1, with TRBD2 matching 12 bases. The CDR3 DNA is TGCTGTGCTAGAAAACCGGGACTAGCGGGTCCCTACGAGCAGTACTTC. Its translation: CCARKPGLAGPYEQYF.